This T cell receptor beta chain comes out of a study of blood T cells in healthy people across ages. Study-wide context: In model experiments, template switching was able to capture about one barcoded beta molecule for every two T cells that were present.

Turning to this clonotype: A junction end diverges from the germline sequence, so it may reflect a read error.

For the second PCR, which ran for about 6 to 11 cycles, a sample-barcoded 5' primer and a J-beta primer mix were used. TCRdb re-analysed the 5' RACE reads in MiXCR, keeping a single row per CDR3 protein. The data hold 1.5 million to 2 million distinct CDR3 sequences, with about two fifths observed a single time. CDR3 length equals 18 residues. CDR1 is LGHNA and CDR2 is YNFKEQ in the germline V gene. The TCR was taken from a human donor in good health. The chain combines TRBV4-2 with TRBJ1-4; 10 bases are a match to TRBD1. The material sequenced was blood. CDR3 sequence (DNA): TGTGCCGGCAGCCAAGAGAAGTTTCGTGACAGGGGGCTGGAAAAACTGTTTTTT. It encodes CAGSQEKFRDRGLEKLFF.